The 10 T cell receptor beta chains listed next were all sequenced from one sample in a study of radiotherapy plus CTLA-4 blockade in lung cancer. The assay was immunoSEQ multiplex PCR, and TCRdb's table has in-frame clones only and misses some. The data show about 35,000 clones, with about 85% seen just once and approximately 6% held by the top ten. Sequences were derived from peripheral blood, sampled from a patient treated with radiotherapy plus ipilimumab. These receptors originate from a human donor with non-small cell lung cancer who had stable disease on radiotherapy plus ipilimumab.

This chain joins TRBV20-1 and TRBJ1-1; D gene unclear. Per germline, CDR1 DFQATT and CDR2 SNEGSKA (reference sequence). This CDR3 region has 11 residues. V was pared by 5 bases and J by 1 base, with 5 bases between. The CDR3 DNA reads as TGCAGTGCTCTCGGGAACACTGAAGCTTTCTTT. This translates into CSALGNTEAFF.

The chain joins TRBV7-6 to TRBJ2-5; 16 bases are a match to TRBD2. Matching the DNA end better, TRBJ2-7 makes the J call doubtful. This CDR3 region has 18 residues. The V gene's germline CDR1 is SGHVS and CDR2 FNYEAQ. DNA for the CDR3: TGTGCCAGCAGCAGCCCGGGACTAGCGGGAGGGAACCCCTACGAGCAGTACTTC. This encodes CASSSPGLAGGNPYEQYF.

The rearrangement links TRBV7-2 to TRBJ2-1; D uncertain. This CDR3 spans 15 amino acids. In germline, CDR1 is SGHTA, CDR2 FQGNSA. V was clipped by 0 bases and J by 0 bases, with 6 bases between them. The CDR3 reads CASSLAASSYNEQFF. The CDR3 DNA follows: TGTGCCAGCAGCTTAGCGGCTAGCTCCTACAATGAGCAGTTCTTC.

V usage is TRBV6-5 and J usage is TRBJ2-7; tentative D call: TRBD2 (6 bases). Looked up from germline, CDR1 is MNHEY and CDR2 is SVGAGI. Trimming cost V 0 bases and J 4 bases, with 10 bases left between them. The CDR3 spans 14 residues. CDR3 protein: CASSYSLAEYEQYF. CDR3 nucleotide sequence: TGTGCCAGCAGTTACTCCTTAGCGGAATACGAGCAGTACTTC.

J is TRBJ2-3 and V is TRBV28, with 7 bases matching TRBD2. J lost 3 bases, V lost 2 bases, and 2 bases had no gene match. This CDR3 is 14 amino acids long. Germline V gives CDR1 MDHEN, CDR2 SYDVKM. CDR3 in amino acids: CASSLAGVTDTQYF. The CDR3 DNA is TGTGCCAGCAGTTTAGCGGGAGTGACAGATACGCAGTATTTT.

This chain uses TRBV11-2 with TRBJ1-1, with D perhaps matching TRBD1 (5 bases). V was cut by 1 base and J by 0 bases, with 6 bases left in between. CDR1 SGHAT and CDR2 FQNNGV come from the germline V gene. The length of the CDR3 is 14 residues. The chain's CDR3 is CASSLGQMNTEAFF. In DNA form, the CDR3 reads TGTGCCAGCAGCTTAGGACAGATGAACACTGAAGCTTTCTTT. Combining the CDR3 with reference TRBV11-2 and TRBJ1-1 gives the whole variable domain EAGVAQSPRYKIIEKRQSVAFWCNPISGHATLYWYQQILGQGPKLLIQFQNNGVVDDSQLPKDRFSAERLKGVDSTLKIQPAKLEDSAVYLCASSLGQMNTEAFFGQGTRLTVV.

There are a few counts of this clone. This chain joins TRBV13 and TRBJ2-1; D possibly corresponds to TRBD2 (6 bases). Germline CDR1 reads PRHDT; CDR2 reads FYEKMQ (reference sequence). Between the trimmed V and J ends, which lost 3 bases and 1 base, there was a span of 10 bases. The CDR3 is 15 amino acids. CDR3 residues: CASSLGLLSYNEQFF. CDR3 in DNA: TGTGCCAGCAGCTTGGGACTTCTATCCTACAATGAGCAGTTCTTC.

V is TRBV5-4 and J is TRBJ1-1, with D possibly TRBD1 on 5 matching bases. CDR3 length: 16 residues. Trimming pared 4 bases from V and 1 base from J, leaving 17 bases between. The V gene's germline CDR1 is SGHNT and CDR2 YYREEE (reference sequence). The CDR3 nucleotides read TGTGCCAGCAGCCCAGGGTTCCGGGGGAGGAACACTGAAGCTTTCTTT. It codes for CASSPGFRGRNTEAFF.

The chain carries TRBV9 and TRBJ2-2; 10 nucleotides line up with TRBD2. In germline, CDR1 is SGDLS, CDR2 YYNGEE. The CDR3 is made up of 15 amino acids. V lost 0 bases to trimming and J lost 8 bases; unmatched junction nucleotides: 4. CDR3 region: CASSVASGRLGELFF. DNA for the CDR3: TGTGCCAGCAGCGTAGCTAGCGGGAGACTTGGGGAGCTGTTTTTT.

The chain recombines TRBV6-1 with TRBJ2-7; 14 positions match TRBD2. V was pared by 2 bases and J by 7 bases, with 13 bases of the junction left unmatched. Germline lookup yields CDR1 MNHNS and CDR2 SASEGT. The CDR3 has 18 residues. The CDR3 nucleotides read TGTGCCAGCAGTGAAACCCGACTAGCGGGAGGGCTTCAAAGAGAGCAGTACTTC. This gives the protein CASSETRLAGGLQREQYF.